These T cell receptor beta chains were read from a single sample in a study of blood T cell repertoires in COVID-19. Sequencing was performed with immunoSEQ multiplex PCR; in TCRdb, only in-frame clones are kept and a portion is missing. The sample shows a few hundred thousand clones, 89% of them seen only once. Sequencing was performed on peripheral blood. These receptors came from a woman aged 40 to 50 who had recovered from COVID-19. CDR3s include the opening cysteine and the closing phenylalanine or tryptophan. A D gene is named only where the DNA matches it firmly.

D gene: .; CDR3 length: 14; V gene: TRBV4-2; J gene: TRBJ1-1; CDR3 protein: CASTKMDTNTEAFF
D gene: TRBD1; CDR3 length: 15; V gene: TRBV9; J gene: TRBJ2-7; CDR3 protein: CASSASGAGGYEQYF
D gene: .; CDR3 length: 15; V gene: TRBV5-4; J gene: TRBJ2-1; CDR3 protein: CASSLVASRYNEQFF
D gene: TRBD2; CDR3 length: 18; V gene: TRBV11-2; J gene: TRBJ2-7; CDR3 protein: CASSPGLAGVWGSYEQYF
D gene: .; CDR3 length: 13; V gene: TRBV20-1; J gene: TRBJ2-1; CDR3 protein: CSASSQNYNEQFF
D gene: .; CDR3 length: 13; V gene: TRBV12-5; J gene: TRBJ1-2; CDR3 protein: CASGSSQYPGYTF
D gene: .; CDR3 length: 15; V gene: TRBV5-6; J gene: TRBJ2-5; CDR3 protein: CASSLSGSPLETQYF
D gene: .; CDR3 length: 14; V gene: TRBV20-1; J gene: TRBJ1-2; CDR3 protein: CSASVARANYGYTF
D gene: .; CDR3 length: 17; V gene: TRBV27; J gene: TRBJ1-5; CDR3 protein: CASLPTGAGYSNQPQHF
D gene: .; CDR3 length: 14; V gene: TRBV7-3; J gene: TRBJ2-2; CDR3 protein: CASSRSLNTGELFF
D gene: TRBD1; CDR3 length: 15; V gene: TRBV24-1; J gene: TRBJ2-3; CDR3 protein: CATSDPGQGGDTQYF
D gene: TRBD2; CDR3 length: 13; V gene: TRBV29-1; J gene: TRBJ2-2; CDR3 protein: CSVTGAGAGELFF
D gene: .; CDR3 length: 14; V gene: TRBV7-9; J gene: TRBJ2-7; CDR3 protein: CASSLRAARGEQYF
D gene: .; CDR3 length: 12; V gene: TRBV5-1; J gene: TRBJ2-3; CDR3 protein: CASSLGADTQYF
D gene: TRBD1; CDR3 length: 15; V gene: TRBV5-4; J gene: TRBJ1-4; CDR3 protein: CASSLDQGANEKLFF
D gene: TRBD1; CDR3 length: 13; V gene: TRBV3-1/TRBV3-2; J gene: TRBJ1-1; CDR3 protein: CASRRTGGTEAFF
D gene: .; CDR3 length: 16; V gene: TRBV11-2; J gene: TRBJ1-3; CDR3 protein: CASSLDRGYSGNTIYF
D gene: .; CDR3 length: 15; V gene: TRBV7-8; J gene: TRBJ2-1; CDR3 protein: CASSLDFLSGREQFF
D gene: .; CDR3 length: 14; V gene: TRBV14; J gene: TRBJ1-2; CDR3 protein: CASSQAGLIYGYTF
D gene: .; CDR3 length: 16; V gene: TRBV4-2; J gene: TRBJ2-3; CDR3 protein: CASSHTRRGYTDTQYF
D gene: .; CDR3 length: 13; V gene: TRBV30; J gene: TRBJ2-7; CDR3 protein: CAWSVGGPLEQYF
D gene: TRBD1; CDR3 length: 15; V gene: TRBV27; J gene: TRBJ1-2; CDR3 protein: CASSLGPQGGYGYTF
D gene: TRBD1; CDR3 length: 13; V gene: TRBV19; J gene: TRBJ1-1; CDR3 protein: CASSTDRGLEAFF
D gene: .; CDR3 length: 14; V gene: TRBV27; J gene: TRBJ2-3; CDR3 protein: CASLSPGGTDTQYF
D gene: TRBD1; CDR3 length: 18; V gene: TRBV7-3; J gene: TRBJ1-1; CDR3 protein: CASSLLPIGQGGFAEAFF
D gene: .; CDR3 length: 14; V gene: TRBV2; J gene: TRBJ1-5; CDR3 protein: CASRSRDWRQPQHF
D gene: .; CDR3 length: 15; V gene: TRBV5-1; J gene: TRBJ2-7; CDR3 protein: CASSLWSGVTDEQYF
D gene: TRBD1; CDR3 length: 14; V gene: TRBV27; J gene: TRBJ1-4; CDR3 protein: CASSHRDRGEKLFF
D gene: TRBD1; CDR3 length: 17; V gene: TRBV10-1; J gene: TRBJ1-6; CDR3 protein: CASSKKLRQGDNSPLHF
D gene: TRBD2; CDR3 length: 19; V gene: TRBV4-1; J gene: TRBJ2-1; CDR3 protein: CASSHGSGSGIWVGNEQFF
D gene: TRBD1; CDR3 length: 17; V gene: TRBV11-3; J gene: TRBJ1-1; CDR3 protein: CASSPSRTGKRDTEAFF
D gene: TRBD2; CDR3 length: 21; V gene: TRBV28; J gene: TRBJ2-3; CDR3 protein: CASINSFLTSMGALYTDTQYF
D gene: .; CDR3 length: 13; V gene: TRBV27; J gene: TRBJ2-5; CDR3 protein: CASSPASGETQYF
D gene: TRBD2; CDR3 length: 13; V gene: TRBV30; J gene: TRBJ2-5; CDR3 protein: CAWSVAGPETQYF
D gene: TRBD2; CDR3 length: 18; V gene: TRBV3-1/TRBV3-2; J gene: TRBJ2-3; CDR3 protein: CASSQVLAGGLSTDTQYF
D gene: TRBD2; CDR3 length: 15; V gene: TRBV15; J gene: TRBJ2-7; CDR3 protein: CATSRDGEGWVEQYF
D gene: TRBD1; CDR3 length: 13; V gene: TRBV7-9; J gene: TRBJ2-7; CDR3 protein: CASSWTGGGEQYF
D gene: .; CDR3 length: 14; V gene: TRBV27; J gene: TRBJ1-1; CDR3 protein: CASSSGALNTEAFF
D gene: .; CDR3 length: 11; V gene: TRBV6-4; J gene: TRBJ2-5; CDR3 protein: CASILQETQYF
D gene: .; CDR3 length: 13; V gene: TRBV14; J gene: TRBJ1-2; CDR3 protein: CASSQEFVGGYTF
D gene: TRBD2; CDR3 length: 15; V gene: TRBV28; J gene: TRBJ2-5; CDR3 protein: CASSTGLAGAETQYF
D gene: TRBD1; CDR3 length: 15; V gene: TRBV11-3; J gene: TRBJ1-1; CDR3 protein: CASSPDRVDYTEAFF
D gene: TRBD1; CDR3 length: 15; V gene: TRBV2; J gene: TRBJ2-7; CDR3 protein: CAALPDRGDPYEQYF